The entry below describes one T cell receptor beta chain. This entry belongs to a study of OX40 agonist ivuxolimab in advanced cancers. Data came from immunoSEQ multiplex PCR; TCRdb stores just in-frame clones and leaves some out. The table shows approximately 74,000 clones, with roughly 92% occurring only once. The specimen comprised CD4+ or CD8+ T cells sorted from blood, sampled in a trial of the OX40 agonist ivuxolimab. The TCR comes from an adult with an advanced solid tumor such as melanoma, head and neck, liver or kidney cancer.

The CDR3 sequence: CASSGDRGFNEPLHF. The CDR3 bases are TGTGCCAGCAGTGGGGACAGGGGGTTCAACGAACCCCTCCACTTT. V is TRBV25-1 and J is TRBJ1-6; 11 bases align to TRBD1. The CDR3 length is 15 residues. The V gene end was trimmed by 4 bases and the J gene end by 12 bases; junction bases not matched to a gene: 8. The germline gives CDR1 MGHDK, CDR2 SYGVNS. Variable domain in full (rest from reference TRBV25-1 and TRBJ1-6): EADIYQTPRYLVIGTGKKITLECSQTMGHDKMYWYQQDPGMELHLIHYSYGVNSTEKGDLSSESTVSRIRTEHFPLTLESARPSHTSQYLCASSGDRGFNEPLHFGNGTRLTVT.